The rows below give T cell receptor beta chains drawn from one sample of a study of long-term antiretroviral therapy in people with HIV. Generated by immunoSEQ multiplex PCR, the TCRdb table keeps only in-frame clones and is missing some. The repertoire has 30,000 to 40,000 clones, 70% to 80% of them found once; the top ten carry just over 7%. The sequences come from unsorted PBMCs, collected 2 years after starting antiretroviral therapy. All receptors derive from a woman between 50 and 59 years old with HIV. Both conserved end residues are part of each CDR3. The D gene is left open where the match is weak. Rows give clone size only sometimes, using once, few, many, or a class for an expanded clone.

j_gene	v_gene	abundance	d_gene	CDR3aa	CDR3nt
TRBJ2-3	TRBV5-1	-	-	CASSLGGSWSETDTQYF	TGCGCCAGCAGCTTGGGAGGATCGTGGTCGGAGACAGATACGCAGTATTTT
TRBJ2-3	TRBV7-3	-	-	CASSLTGYQSTDTQYF	TGTGCCAGCAGCTTAACAGGTTACCAATCCACAGATACGCAGTATTTT
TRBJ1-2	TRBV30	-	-	CAGRQGIYGYTF	TGTGCTGGGCGGCAGGGGATCTATGGCTACACCTTC
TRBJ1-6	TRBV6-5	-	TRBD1	CASSTTGVPSPLHF	TGTGCCAGCAGCACGACAGGGGTCCCTTCACCCCTCCACTTT
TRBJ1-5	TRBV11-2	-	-	CASSLANGQPQHF	TGTGCCAGCAGCTTAGCAAATGGTCAGCCCCAGCATTTT
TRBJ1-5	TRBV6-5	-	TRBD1	CASRVTGGFNQPQHF	TGTGCCAGCAGAGTTACAGGGGGCTTCAATCAGCCCCAGCATTTT
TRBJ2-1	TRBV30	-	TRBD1	CAWGGTGPLPYLYNEQFF	TGTGCCTGGGGTGGGACAGGGCCCCTCCCATACCTCTACAATGAGCAGTTCTTC
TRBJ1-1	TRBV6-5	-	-	CASSPDPWVTEAFF	TGTGCCAGCAGTCCGGACCCCTGGGTCACTGAAGCTTTCTTT
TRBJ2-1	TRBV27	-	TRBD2	CASSLGGTSGGNYNEQFF	TGTGCCAGCAGTTTAGGGGGGACTAGCGGGGGGAATTACAATGAGCAGTTCTTC
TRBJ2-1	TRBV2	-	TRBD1	CARLSGQGSDEQFF	TGTGCCAGACTCTCGGGACAGGGATCTGATGAGCAGTTCTTC
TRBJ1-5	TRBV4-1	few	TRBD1	CASSQERGQGYNQPQHF	TGCGCCAGCAGCCAAGAAAGGGGACAGGGTTACAATCAGCCCCAGCATTTT
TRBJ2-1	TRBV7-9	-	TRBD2	CASSLGLAGGSSYNEQFF	TGTGCCAGCAGCTTAGGACTAGCGGGGGGGAGCTCCTACAATGAGCAGTTCTTC
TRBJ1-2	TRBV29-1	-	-	CSPQAAGYRQRGPGRYYGYTF	TGCAGCCCGCAAGCTGCCGGCTACAGGCAAAGGGGACCAGGGCGGTACTATGGCTACACCTTC
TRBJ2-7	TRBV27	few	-	CASRSSGTETYEQYF	TGTGCCAGCCGCTCATCCGGGACGGAAACCTACGAGCAGTACTTC
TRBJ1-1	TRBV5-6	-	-	CASSGGQKMNTEAFF	TGTGCCAGCAGCGGGGGACAAAAAATGAACACTGAAGCTTTCTTT
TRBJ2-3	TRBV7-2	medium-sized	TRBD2	CASSLASGSSTDTQYF	TGTGCCAGCAGCTTGGCTAGCGGGTCTAGCACAGATACGCAGTATTTT
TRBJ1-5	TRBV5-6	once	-	CASSHGPNQPQHF	TGTGCCAGCAGCCATGGACCGAATCAGCCCCAGCATTTT
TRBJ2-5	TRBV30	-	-	CAWAQRETQYF	TGTGCCTGGGCCCAACGGGAGACCCAGTACTTC
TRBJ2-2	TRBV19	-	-	CASSIGGPFTGELFF	TGTGCCAGTAGTATTGGAGGGCCATTCACCGGGGAGCTGTTTTTT
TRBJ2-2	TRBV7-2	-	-	CANSLVGSFVPTGELFF	TGTGCCAACAGCTTAGTCGGAAGTTTCGTGCCGACCGGGGAGCTGTTTTTT
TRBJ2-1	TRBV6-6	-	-	CASSGTEQFF	TGTGCCAGCAGCGGGACAGAGCAGTTCTTC
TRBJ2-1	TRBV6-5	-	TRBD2	CASSSTSGGYNEQFF	TGTGCCAGCAGTTCAACTAGCGGGGGGTACAATGAGCAGTTCTTC
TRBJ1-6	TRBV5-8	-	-	CASSFGLGSPLHF	TGTGCCAGCAGCTTTGGGTTAGGGTCACCCCTCCACTTT
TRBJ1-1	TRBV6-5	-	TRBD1	CASSWDRRTEAFF	TGTGCCAGCAGTTGGGACAGGAGGACTGAAGCTTTCTTT
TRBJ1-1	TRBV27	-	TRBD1	CASSFYRGPEAFF	TGTGCCAGCAGTTTTTACAGGGGCCCTGAAGCTTTCTTT
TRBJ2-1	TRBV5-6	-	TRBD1	CASSYDRGPYNEQFF	TGTGCCAGCAGCTACGACAGGGGACCCTACAATGAGCAGTTCTTC
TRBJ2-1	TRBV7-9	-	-	CASRGGGYNEQFF	TGTGCCAGCAGGGGAGGGGGCTACAATGAGCAGTTCTTC
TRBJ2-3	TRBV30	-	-	CAWVLGPYSTDTQYF	TGTGCCTGGGTATTGGGACCCTACTCCACAGATACGCAGTATTTT
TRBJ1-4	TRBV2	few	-	CAVSGGYITTNEKLFF	TGTGCCGTCTCCGGGGGGTATATTACAACTAATGAAAAACTGTTTTTT
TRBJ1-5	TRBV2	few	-	CASSWEGRSNQPQHF	TGTGCCAGCAGCTGGGAGGGGAGAAGCAATCAGCCCCAGCATTTT
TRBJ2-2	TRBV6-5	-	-	CASSYLDGNTGELFF	TGTGCCAGCAGTTACTTGGACGGGAACACCGGGGAGCTGTTTTTT
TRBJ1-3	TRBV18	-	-	CASSPLLKGNTIYF	TGTGCCAGCTCACCCCTTTTGAAAGGAAACACCATATATTTT
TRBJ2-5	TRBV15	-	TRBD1	CATSPRGETQYF	TGTGCCACCAGTCCCAGGGGGGAGACCCAGTACTTC
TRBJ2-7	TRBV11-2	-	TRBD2	CASSLDRLASYEQYF	TGTGCCAGCAGCTTAGACAGACTAGCTTCCTACGAGCAGTACTTC
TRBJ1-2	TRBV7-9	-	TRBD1	CASSLGTGGTNNYGYTF	TGTGCCAGCAGCCTCGGGACAGGGGGGACCAATAACTATGGCTACACCTTC
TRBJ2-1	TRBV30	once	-	CAWSIGQFVGQFF	TGTGCCTGGAGTATCGGACAGTTCGTAGGGCAGTTCTTC
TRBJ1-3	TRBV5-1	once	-	CASSLGRGNTIYF	TGCGCCAGCAGCTTGGGCAGGGGAAACACCATATATTTT
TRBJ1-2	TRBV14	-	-	CASSHGGYGYTF	TGTGCCAGCAGCCACGGAGGATACGGCTACACCTTC
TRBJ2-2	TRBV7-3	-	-	CASSLRGTNTGELFF	TGTGCCAGCAGCTTGAGAGGGACCAACACCGGGGAGCTGTTTTTT
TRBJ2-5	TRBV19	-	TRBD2	CASSIASGVFETQYF	TGTGCCAGTAGTATCGCTAGCGGGGTTTTTGAGACCCAGTACTTC
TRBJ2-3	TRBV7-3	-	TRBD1	CASSSGQGPMDTQYF	TGTGCCAGCAGCTCAGGACAGGGACCTATGGATACGCAGTATTTT
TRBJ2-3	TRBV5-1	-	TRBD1	CASSSGTGVLTDTQYF	TGCGCCAGCAGCTCCGGGACAGGGGTCCTCACAGATACGCAGTATTTT
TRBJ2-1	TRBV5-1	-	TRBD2	CASSFGTSGNNEQFF	TGCGCCAGCAGCTTTGGGACTAGCGGGAACAATGAGCAGTTCTTC
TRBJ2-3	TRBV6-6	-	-	CASSFPSEGATDTQYF	TGTGCCAGCAGTTTCCCTAGCGAGGGGGCCACAGATACGCAGTATTTT
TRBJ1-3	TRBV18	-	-	CASSPRQAHSGNTIYF	TGTGCCAGCTCACCTAGGCAGGCCCACTCTGGAAACACCATATATTTT